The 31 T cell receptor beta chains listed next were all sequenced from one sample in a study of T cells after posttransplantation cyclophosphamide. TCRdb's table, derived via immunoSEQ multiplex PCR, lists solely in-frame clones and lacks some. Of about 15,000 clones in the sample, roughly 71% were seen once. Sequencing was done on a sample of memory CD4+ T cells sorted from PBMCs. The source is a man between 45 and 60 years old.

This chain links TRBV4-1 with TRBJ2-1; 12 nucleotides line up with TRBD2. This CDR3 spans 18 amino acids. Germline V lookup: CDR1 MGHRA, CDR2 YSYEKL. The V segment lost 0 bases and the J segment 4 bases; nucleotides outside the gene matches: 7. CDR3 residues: CASSQDRETSGRYNEQFF. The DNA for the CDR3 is TGCGCCAGCAGCCAAGATAGGGAGACTAGCGGGAGATACAATGAGCAGTTCTTC.

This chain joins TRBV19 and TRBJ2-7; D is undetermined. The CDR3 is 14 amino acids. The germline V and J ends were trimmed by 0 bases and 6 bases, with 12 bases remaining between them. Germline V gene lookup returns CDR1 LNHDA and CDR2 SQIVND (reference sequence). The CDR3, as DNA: TGTGCCAGTAGTATAGACTCCACCTACTCCGAGCAGTACTTC. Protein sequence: CASSIDSTYSEQYF. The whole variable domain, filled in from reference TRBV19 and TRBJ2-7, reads DGGITQSPKYLFRKEGQNVTLSCEQNLNHDAMYWYRQDPGQGLRLIYYSQIVNDFQKGDIAEGYSVSREKKESFPLTVTSAQKNPTAFYLCASSIDSTYSEQYFGPGTRLTVT.

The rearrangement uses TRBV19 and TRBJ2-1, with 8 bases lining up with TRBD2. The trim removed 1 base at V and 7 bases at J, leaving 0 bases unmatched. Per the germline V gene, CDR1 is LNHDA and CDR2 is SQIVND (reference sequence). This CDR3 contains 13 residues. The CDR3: CASSIVAGNEQFF. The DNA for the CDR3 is TGTGCCAGTAGTATAGTAGCGGGGAATGAGCAGTTCTTC.

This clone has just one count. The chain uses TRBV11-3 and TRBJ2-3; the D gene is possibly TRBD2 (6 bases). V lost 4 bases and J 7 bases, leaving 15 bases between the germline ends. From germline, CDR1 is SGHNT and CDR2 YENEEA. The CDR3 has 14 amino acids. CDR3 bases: TGTGCCAGCAGCTCTGAGCGGGCGGGGAATACGCAGTATTTT. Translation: CASSSERAGNTQYF.

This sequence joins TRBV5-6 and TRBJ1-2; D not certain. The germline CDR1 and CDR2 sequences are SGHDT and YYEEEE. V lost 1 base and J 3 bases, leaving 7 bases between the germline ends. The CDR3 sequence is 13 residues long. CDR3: CASSLPVDYGYTF. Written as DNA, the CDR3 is TGTGCCAGCAGCTTGCCTGTAGACTATGGCTACACCTTC.

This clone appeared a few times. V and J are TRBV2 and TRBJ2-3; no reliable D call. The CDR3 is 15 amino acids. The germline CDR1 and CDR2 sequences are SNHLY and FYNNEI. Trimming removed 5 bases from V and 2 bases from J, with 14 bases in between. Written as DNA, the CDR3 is TGTGCCAGCAGTCGTACCCGTTCTACCACAGATACGCAGTATTTT. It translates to CASSRTRSTTDTQYF. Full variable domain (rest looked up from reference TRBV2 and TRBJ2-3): EPEVTQTPSHQVTQMGQEVILRCVPISNHLYFYWYRQILGQKVEFLVSFYNNEISEKSEIFDDQFSVERPDGSNFTLKIRSTKLEDSAMYFCASSRTRSTTDTQYFGPGTRLTVL.

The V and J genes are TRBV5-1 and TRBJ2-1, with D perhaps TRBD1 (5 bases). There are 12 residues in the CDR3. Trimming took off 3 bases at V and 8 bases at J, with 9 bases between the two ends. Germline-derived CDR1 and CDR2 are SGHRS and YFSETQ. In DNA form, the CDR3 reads TGCGCCAGCAGCTCAGAAGGGGATGAGCAGTTCTTC. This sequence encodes CASSSEGDEQFF.

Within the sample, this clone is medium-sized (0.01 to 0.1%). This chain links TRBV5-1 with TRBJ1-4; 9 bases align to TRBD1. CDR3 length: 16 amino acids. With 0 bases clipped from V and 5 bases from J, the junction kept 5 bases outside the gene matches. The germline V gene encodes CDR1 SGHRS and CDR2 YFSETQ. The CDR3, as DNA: TGCGCCAGCAGCTTGGGAACGGGACAGGGAAATGAAAAACTGTTTTTT. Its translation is CASSLGTGQGNEKLFF.

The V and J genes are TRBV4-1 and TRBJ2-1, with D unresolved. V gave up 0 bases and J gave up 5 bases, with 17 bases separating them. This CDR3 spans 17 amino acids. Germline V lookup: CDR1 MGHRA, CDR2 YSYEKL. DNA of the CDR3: TGCGCCAGCAGCCAAGAGCGGCAGCTGAATCTTAACAATGAGCAGTTCTTC. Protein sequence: CASSQERQLNLNNEQFF.

The CDR3 coding sequence is TGTGCCAGCAGGACAGCTGGATATGGCTACACCTTC. It encodes CASRTAGYGYTF. The chain links TRBV27 to TRBJ1-2; TRBD1 is a possible D gene (5 bases). The CDR3 is 12 residues long. Germline V CDR1 and CDR2: MNHEY, SMNVEV (reference sequence). V was trimmed by 6 bases and J by 5 bases, leaving 10 bases between them.

The CDR3 is CASSLFGGSNTEAFF. The CDR3 coding sequence is TGCGCCAGCAGCTTGTTTGGGGGCTCGAACACTGAAGCTTTCTTT. This rearrangement joins TRBV5-1 to TRBJ1-1, with D maybe TRBD1 (6 bases). This CDR3 has 15 residues. Germline CDR1 SGHRS, CDR2 YFSETQ. Deletions cut 1 base from V and 1 base from J, with 11 bases between.

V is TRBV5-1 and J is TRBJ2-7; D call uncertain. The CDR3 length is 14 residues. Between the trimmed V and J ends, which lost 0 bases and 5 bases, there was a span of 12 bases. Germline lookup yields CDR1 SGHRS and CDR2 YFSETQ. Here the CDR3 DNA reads TGCGCCAGCAGCTTGGGACACCCGAAGGACGAGCAGTACTTC. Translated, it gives CASSLGHPKDEQYF.

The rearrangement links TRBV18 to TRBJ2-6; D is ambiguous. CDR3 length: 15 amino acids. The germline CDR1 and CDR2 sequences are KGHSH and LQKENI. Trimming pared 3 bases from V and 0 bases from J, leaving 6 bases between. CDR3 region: CASSPQHSGANVLTF. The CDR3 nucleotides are TGTGCCAGCTCACCGCAACACTCTGGGGCCAACGTCCTGACTTTC.

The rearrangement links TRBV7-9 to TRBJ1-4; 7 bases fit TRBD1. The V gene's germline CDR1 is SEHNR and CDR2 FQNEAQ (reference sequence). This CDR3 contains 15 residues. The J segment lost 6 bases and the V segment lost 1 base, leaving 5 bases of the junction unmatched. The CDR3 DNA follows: TGTGCCAGCAGCTTAGGGGGACAGAGGTATGAAAAACTGTTTTTT. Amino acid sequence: CASSLGGQRYEKLFF.

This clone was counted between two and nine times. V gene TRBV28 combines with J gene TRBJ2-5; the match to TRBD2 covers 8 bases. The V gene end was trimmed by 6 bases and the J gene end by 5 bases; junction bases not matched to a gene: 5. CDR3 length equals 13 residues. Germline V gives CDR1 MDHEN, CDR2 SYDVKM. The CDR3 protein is CASSRTSRETQYF. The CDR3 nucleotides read TGTGCCAGCAGCCGGACTAGCAGGGAGACCCAGTACTTC.

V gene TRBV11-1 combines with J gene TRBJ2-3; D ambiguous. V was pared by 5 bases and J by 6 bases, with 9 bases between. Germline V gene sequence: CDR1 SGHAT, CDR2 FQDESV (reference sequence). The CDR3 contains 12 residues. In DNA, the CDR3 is TGTGCCAGCAGCCCTGAGCGCGATACGCAGTATTTT. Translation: CASSPERDTQYF. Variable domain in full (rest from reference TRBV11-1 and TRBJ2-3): EAEVAQSPRYKITEKSQAVAFWCDPISGHATLYWYRQILGQGPELLVQFQDESVVDDSQLPKDRFSAERLKGVDSTLKIQPAELGDSAMYLCASSPERDTQYFGPGTRLTVL.

The CDR3 DNA reads TGTGCCTGCTCCAGAACGTGGAATGAGCAGTTCTTC. It translates to CACSRTWNEQFF. The V and J genes are TRBV30 and TRBJ2-1; D ambiguous. Germline loops: CDR1 GTSNPN, CDR2 SVGIG (reference sequence). This CDR3 has 12 amino acids. The V and J ends lost 6 bases and 7 bases respectively, with 13 bases between them. Using reference TRBV30 and TRBJ2-1 for the parts outside the CDR3, the full variable domain is SQTIHQWPATLVQPVGSPLSLECTVEGTSNPNLYWYRQAAGRGLQLLFYSVGIGQISSEVPQNLSASRPQDRQFILSSKKLLLSDSGFYLCACSRTWNEQFFGPGTRLTVL.

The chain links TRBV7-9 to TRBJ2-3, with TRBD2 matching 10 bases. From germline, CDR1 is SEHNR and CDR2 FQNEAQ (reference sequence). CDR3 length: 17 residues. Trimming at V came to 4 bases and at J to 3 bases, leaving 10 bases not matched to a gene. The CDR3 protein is CASSSLAGALSTDTQYF. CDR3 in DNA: TGTGCCAGCAGCTCTCTAGCGGGGGCCTTGAGTACAGATACGCAGTATTTT.

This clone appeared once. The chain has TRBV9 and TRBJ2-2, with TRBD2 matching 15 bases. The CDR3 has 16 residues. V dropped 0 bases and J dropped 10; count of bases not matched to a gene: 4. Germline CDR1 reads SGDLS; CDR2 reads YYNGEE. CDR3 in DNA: TGTGCCAGCAGCGTAGGGACTAGCGGGGGGGCTTCGGAGCTGTTTTTT. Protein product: CASSVGTSGGASELFF.

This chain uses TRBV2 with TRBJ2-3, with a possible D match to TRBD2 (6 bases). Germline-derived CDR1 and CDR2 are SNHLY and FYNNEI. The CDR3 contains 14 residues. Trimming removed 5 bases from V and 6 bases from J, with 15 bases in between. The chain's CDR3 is CASSIQGLRDTQYF. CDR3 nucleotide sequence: TGTGCCAGCAGTATTCAGGGACTCAGGGATACGCAGTATTTT.

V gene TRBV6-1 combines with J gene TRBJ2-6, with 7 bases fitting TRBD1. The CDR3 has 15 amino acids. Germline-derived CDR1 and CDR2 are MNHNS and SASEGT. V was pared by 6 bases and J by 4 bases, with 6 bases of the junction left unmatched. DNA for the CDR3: TGTGCCAGCAGGATTGGGACAGCCGGGGCCAACGTCCTGACTTTC. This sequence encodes CASRIGTAGANVLTF.

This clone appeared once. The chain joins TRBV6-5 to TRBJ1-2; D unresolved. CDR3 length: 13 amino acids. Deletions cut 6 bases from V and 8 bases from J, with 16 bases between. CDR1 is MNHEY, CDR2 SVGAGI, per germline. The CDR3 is CASSRTDSGGYTF. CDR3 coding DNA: TGTGCCAGCAGCCGGACGGATTCGGGAGGCTACACCTTC.

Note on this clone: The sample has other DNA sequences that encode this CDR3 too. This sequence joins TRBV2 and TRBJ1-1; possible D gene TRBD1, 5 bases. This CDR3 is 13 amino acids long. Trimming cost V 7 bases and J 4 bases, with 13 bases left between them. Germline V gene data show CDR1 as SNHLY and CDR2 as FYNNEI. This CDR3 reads CASTLGLITEAFF. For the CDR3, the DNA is TGTGCCAGCACCTTGGGACTGATCACTGAAGCTTTCTTT.

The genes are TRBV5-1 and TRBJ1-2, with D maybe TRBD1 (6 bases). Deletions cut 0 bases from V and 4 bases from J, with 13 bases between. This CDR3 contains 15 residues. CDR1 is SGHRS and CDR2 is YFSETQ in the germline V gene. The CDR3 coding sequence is TGCGCCAGCAGCTTGGTCGCTGGGGGCGGCTATGGCTACACCTTC. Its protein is CASSLVAGGGYGYTF.

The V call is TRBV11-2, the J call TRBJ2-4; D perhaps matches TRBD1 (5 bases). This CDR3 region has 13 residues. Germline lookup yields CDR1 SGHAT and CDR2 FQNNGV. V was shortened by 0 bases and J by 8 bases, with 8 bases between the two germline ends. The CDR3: CASSLDQGHIQYF. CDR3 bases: TGTGCCAGCAGCTTAGATCAGGGCCACATTCAGTACTTC.

The CDR3 DNA reads TGCGCCAGCAGCCAAGGCCCCTCTAGCGGGGCCTACAATGAGCAGTTCTTC. Amino acids: CASSQGPSSGAYNEQFF. The chain carries TRBV4-1 and TRBJ2-1; 9 bases match TRBD2. CDR3 length equals 17 residues. The germline gives CDR1 MGHRA, CDR2 YSYEKL. Trimming removed 1 base from V and 2 bases from J; junction bases left unmatched: 6.

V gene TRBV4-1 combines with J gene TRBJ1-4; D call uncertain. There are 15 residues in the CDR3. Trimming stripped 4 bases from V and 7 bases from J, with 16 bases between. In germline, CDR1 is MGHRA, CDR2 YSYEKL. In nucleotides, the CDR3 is TGCGCCAGCAGCCGGAGGGTTGGCGGGATTGAAAAACTGTTTTTT. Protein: CASSRRVGGIEKLFF.

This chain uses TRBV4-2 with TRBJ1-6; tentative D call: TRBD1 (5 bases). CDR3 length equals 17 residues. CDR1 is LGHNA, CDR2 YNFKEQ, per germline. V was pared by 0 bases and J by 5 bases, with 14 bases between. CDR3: CASSQEIGQGNNSPLHF. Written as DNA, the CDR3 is TGTGCCAGCAGCCAAGAAATAGGGCAGGGAAATAATTCACCCCTCCACTTT.

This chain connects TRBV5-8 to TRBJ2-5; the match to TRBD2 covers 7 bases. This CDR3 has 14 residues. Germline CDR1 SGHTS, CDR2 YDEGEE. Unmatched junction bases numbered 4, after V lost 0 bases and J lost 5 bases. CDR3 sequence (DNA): TGTGCCAGCAGCTTGGGGACTAGGTTCGAGACCCAGTACTTC. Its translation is CASSLGTRFETQYF.

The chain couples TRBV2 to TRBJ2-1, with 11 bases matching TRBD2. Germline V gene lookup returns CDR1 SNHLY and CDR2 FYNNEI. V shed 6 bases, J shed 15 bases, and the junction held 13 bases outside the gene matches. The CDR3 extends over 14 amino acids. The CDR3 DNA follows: TGTGCCAGCAGGACGGGTTTTAGCGGGAGGGCCTTGTTCTTC. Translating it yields CASRTGFSGRALFF. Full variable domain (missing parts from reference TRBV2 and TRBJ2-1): EPEVTQTPSHQVTQMGQEVILRCVPISNHLYFYWYRQILGQKVEFLVSFYNNEISEKSEIFDDQFSVERPDGSNFTLKIRSTKLEDSAMYFCASRTGFSGRALFFGPGTRLTVL.

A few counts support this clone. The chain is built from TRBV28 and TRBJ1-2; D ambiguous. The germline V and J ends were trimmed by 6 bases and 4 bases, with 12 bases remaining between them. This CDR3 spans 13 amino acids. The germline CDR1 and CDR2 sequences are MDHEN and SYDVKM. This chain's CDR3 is CASRPGGLYGYTF. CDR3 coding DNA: TGTGCCAGCAGACCAGGAGGGCTCTATGGCTACACCTTC.